A selection of T cell receptor beta chains follows, all from one sample in a study of shared clonotypes between healthy human individuals. This table comes from immunoSEQ multiplex PCR, and its TCRdb copy is limited to in-frame clones, with some not included. The sample shows 1.5 million to 2.5 million clones, roughly 95% of them seen only once. Sequences were obtained from naive CD8+ T cells sorted from blood. The receptors come from a man between 18 and 29 years old in good health. CDR3s include the opening cysteine and the closing phenylalanine or tryptophan. D genes are given only for firm matches. Clone size, where shown, is once, few, many, or a class for clones that have expanded.

V gene	J gene	D gene	clone size	CDR3 protein	CDR3 DNA
TRBV9	TRBJ2-7	NA	NA	CASSGPGLLIDEQYF	TGTGCCAGCAGCGGCCCGGGACTCCTTATCGACGAGCAGTACTTC
TRBV27	TRBJ1-1	NA	NA	CASSFALNTEAFF	TGTGCCAGCAGTTTCGCCCTGAACACTGAAGCTTTCTTT
TRBV6-1	TRBJ2-1	NA	NA	CASSWGAIPYNEQFF	TGTGCCAGCAGTTGGGGGGCTATCCCCTACAATGAGCAGTTCTTC
TRBV29-1	TRBJ1-2	NA	NA	CSVEVAEIYGYTF	TGCAGCGTTGAAGTCGCTGAGATTTATGGCTACACCTTC
TRBV27	TRBJ2-1	TRBD2	NA	CATTSSGRAFNEQFF	TGTGCCACCACGAGTAGCGGGAGGGCGTTCAATGAGCAGTTCTTC
TRBV29-1	TRBJ2-7	TRBD2	once	CSVEGATSGSYEQYF	TGCAGCGTTGAGGGGGCGACTAGCGGGAGCTACGAGCAGTACTTC
TRBV5-1	TRBJ2-1	NA	once	CASSWSNRDPYNEQFF	TGCGCCAGCAGCTGGAGTAACAGGGATCCTTACAATGAGCAGTTCTTC
TRBV7-2	TRBJ2-5	TRBD2	NA	CASSLVSGTRPKETQYF	TGTGCCAGCAGCTTAGTGTCCGGGACTAGACCAAAAGAGACCCAGTACTTC
TRBV21-1	TRBJ1-2	NA	NA	CASSKEGFGELGRVGYTF	TGTGCCAGCAGCAAAGAAGGTTTCGGGGAGTTGGGTCGTGTTGGCTACACCTTC
TRBV6-5	TRBJ2-3	TRBD2	NA	CASSYLGGEGTDTQYF	TGTGCCAGCAGCTACCTGGGGGGGGAGGGCACAGATACGCAGTATTTT
TRBV2	TRBJ2-3	NA	NA	CASSTPITDTQYF	TGTGCCAGCAGTACTCCAATCACAGATACGCAGTATTTT
TRBV7-8	TRBJ2-2	NA	NA	CASSLTAPGADGTGELFF	TGTGCCAGCAGCTTAACAGCCCCGGGGGCCGATGGCACCGGGGAGCTGTTTTTT
TRBV27	TRBJ2-1	NA	NA	CAITEGNEQFF	TGTGCCATTACGGAGGGCAATGAGCAGTTCTTC
TRBV11-2	TRBJ2-7	TRBD1	NA	CASSTGTGGGYEQYF	TGTGCCAGCAGCACCGGGACAGGGGGAGGTTACGAGCAGTACTTC
TRBV29-1	TRBJ1-1	NA	NA	CSVWTGTEAFF	TGCAGCGTCTGGACGGGGACTGAAGCTTTCTTT
TRBV11-2	TRBJ2-7	NA	NA	CASSLGSSYEQYF	TGTGCCAGCAGCTTGGGAAGTTCCTACGAGCAGTACTTC
TRBV4-2	TRBJ2-5	NA	NA	CASSQETAGGLQETQYF	TGTGCCAGCAGCCAAGAGACGGCAGGAGGGCTACAAGAGACCCAGTACTTC
TRBV6-6	TRBJ2-7	TRBD2	NA	CASSYSLAGGGYEQYF	TGTGCCAGCAGTTACTCCCTAGCGGGGGGGGGATACGAGCAGTACTTC
TRBV2	TRBJ2-3	TRBD2	NA	CASSEAGEGVTDTQYF	TGTGCCAGCAGTGAAGCCGGGGAGGGAGTCACAGATACGCAGTATTTT
TRBV10-3	TRBJ2-7	NA	NA	CAISEVDRRYEQYF	TGTGCCATCAGTGAGGTGGACAGACGCTACGAGCAGTACTTC
TRBV27	TRBJ2-6	NA	once	CASGLGGPGANVLTF	TGTGCCAGCGGCCTGGGGGGGCCCGGGGCCAACGTCCTGACTTTC
TRBV27	TRBJ2-7	NA	once	CASSTRWGSYEQYF	TGTGCCAGCAGTACCAGATGGGGCTCCTACGAGCAGTACTTC
TRBV6-1	TRBJ1-2	NA	few	CASSDLGYYGYTF	TGTGCCAGCAGTGATTTGGGGTACTATGGCTACACCTTC
TRBV9	TRBJ2-7	NA	NA	CASSVGQDYEQYF	TGTGCCAGCAGCGTAGGACAGGATTACGAGCAGTACTTC
TRBV9	TRBJ1-2	TRBD1	NA	CASSPKTGAGNYGYTF	TGTGCCAGCAGCCCCAAGACAGGGGCGGGGAACTATGGCTACACCTTC
TRBV27	TRBJ2-3	NA	NA	CASSPYKDTQYF	TGTGCCAGCAGTCCCTACAAAGATACGCAGTATTTT
TRBV10-3	TRBJ2-7	NA	NA	CAISVGLVSYEQYF	TGTGCCATCAGTGTGGGGCTAGTCTCCTACGAGCAGTACTTC
TRBV27	TRBJ1-1	TRBD1	NA	CASSPRQGADTEAFF	TGTGCCAGCAGCCCGAGACAGGGGGCAGACACTGAAGCTTTCTTT
TRBV6-5	TRBJ1-5	TRBD1	NA	CASSYLAGGQPQHF	TGTGCCAGCAGTTACTTAGCAGGGGGTCAGCCCCAGCATTTT
TRBV27	TRBJ1-5	NA	few	CASSPGNGNQPQHF	TGTGCCAGCAGTCCAGGGAATGGCAATCAGCCCCAGCATTTT
TRBV10-3	TRBJ2-3	TRBD2	NA	CAISESTRERAAGEYTDTQYF	TGTGCCATCAGTGAGTCGACTCGGGAGAGAGCGGCGGGGGAGTACACAGATACGCAGTATTTT
TRBV5-4	TRBJ2-7	TRBD1	NA	CASSEPGQDSYEQYF	TGTGCCAGCAGTGAACCGGGACAGGATAGCTACGAGCAGTACTTC
TRBV6-1	TRBJ1-2	NA	NA	CASRGAGDYGYTF	TGTGCCAGCCGGGGGGCAGGGGACTATGGCTACACCTTC
TRBV28	TRBJ2-3	TRBD1	NA	CASSTGDPSDTQYF	TGTGCCAGCAGCACAGGGGACCCTTCAGATACGCAGTATTTT
TRBV7-9	TRBJ2-3	NA	NA	CASSWSPPHTQYF	TGTGCCAGCAGCTGGTCTCCCCCCCATACGCAGTATTTT
TRBV6-1	TRBJ2-3	NA	NA	CASSEGSFSTDTQYF	TGTGCCAGCAGTGAAGGATCCTTCAGTACCGATACGCAGTATTTT